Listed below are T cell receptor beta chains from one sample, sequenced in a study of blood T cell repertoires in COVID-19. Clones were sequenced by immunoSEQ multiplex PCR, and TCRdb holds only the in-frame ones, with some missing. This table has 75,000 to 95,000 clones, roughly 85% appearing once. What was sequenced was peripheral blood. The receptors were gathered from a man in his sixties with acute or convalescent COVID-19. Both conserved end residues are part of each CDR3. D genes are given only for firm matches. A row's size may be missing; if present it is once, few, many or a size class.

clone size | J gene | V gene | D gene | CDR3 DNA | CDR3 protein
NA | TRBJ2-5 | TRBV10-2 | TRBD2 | TGCGCCAGCAGCATGACTAGCGGGGGGCCTGGGGGAGGAGAGACCCAGTACTTC | CASSMTSGGPGGGETQYF
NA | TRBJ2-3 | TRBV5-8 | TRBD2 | TGTGCCAGCAGGTTACCCTTCTGGGAGGGCAGCGGTACAGATACGCAGTATTTT | CASRLPFWEGSGTDTQYF
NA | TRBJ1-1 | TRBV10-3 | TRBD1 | TGTGCCATCAGAGGAGACAGGGTTGACGCTGAAGCTTTCTTT | CAIRGDRVDAEAFF
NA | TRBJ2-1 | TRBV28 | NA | TGTGCCAGCAGTTTGCTCCTTCGGGGGAGAAAATCCTACAATGAGCAGTTCTTC | CASSLLLRGRKSYNEQFF
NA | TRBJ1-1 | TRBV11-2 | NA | TGTGCCAGCAGCTTAGACGAGGGTTGGACTGAAGCTTTCTTT | CASSLDEGWTEAFF
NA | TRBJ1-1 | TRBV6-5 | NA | TGTGCCAGCAGTTATTCGTCAGTGAACACTGAAGCTTTCTTT | CASSYSSVNTEAFF
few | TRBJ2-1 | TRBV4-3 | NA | TGCGCCAGCAGCCAAGAGGAGGCGGTCTCCTACAATGAGCAGTTCTTC | CASSQEEAVSYNEQFF
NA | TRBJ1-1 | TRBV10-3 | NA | TGTGCCATCAGTGAGTTTGAAGGCGGGACCCCGGGCACTGAAGCTTTCTTT | CAISEFEGGTPGTEAFF
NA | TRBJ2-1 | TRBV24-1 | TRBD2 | TGTGCCATCGCGGCGGGGGGCAGGGGTGGTAATGAGCAGTTCTTC | CAIAAGGRGGNEQFF
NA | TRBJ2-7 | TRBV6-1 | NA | TGTGCCAGCAGTGATGCGAAACCTGCCTACGAGCAGTACTTC | CASSDAKPAYEQYF
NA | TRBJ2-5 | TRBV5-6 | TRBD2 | TGTGCCAGCAGCTCCTTTGTGCGGGGGGCCTCACTACAGACCCAGTACTTC | CASSSFVRGASLQTQYF
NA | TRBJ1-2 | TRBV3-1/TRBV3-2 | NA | TGTGCCAGCAGCCAAGGGCCCAGAACTAACTATGGCTACACCTTC | CASSQGPRTNYGYTF
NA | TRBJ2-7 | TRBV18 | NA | TGTGCCAGCTCACCGAGCTCCTACGAGCAGTACTTC | CASSPSSYEQYF
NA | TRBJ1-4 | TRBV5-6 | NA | TGTGCCAGCAGCGGGAGCCCTACAGCTAGAAAACTGTTTTTT | CASSGSPTARKLFF
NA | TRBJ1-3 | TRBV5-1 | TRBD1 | TGCGCCAGCAGCACGACCGGGACAGGGGCTGGAAACACCATATATTTT | CASSTTGTGAGNTIYF
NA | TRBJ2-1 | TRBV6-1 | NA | TGTGCCAGCAGTGAAAAGGGGTGGTCCTACAATGAGCAGTTCTTC | CASSEKGWSYNEQFF
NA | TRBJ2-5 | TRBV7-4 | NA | TGTGCCAGACCTAAGGAGACCCAGTACTTC | CARPKETQYF
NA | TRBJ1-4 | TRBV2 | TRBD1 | TGTGCCAGCAGTTGGGACAGCACTAATGAAAAACTGTTTTTT | CASSWDSTNEKLFF
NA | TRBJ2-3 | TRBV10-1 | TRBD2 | TGCGCCAGCAGTGATTCGGGGGGGCCGGGAGATACGCAGTATTTT | CASSDSGGPGDTQYF
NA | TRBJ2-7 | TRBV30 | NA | TGTGCCTGGAGTGTAGCCGTCGAGCAGTACTTC | CAWSVAVEQYF
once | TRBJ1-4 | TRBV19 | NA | TGTGCCAGTACCCCGGGGGGGGCTGGTGAAAAACTGTTTTTT | CASTPGGAGEKLFF
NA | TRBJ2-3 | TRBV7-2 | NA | TGTGCCAGCAGCTCCCCGAGCACAGATACGCAGTATTTT | CASSSPSTDTQYF
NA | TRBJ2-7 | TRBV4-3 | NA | TGCGCCAGCAGCCAAGATGGCGGGACCTACGAGCAGTACTTC | CASSQDGGTYEQYF
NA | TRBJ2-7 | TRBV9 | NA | TGTGCCAGCAGCGTAGACGAGGCCAACGAGCAGTACTTC | CASSVDEANEQYF
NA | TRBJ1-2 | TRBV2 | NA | TGTGCCAGCAGACCTAGGGAGGGTGGCCCTGGCTACACCTTC | CASRPREGGPGYTF
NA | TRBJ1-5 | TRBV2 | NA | TGTGCCACCACAGGAATTAGCAATCAGCCCCAGCATTTT | CATTGISNQPQHF
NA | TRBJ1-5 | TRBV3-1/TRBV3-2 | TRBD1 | TGTGCCAGCAGCCCAACAGGGGGCAATCAGCCCCAGCATTTT | CASSPTGGNQPQHF
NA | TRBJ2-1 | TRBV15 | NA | TGTGCCACCAGCGGATCCCCTGAATATCCAGCCTCGAGGATCAATGAGCAGTTCTTC | CATSGSPEYPASRINEQFF
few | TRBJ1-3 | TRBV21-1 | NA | TGTGCCAGCAGCAAAAGTGACAGCAGCAAAGATCCTAGCTCTGGAAACACCATATATTTT | CASSKSDSSKDPSSGNTIYF
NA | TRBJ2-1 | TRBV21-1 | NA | TGTGCCAGCAGCAAAGCTCCGTCGTACGAGTATTACAATGAGCAGTTCTTC | CASSKAPSYEYYNEQFF
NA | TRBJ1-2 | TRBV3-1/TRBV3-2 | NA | TGTGCCAGCAGCCAAGATCAACTTGGGGCAGACTATGGCTACACCTTC | CASSQDQLGADYGYTF
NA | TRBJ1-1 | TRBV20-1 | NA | TGCAGTGCTCCGGACAGCACTGAAGCTTTCTTT | CSAPDSTEAFF
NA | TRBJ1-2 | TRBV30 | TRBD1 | TGTGCCTGGACGCGGAACAATCTCGGACAGGATACTAACTATGGCTACACCTTC | CAWTRNNLGQDTNYGYTF
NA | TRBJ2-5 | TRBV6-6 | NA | TGTGCCAGCAGCCAAGGACAGATGGAGACCCAGTACTTC | CASSQGQMETQYF
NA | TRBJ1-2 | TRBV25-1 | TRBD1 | TGTGCCAGCAGTCCGAGGACAGGGGAAAACTATGGCTACACCTTC | CASSPRTGENYGYTF
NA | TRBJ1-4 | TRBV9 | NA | TGTGCCAGCAGCGGCCGGGACTCTAATGAAAAACTGTTTTTT | CASSGRDSNEKLFF
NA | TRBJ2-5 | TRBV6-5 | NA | TGTGCCAGCAAGAAAGCGGCCGGGGGGACCCAGTACTTC | CASKKAAGGTQYF
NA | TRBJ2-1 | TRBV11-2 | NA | TGTGCCAGCAGCCGGGGAGAAGGGCCTGTATACAATGAGCAGTTCTTC | CASSRGEGPVYNEQFF
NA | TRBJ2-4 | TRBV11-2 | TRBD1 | TGTGCCAGCAGCTTGGGGTTCGACAGGGCATTAGCCAAAAACATTCAGTACTTC | CASSLGFDRALAKNIQYF
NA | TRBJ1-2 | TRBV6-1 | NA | TGTGCCAGCAGTGAAGTTGGGGCAGCCTATGGCTACACCTTC | CASSEVGAAYGYTF
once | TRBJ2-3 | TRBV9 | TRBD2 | TGTGCCAGCAGCCCCTTCGGGGGGGCGGGAGATACGCAGTATTTT | CASSPFGGAGDTQYF
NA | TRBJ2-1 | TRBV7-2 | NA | TGTGCCAGCAGCCCGGGGGTTAGGCAGTTCTTC | CASSPGVRQFF
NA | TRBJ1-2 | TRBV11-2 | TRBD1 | TGTGCCAGCAGCAAAACGACAGGGGACTATGGCTACACCTTC | CASSKTTGDYGYTF
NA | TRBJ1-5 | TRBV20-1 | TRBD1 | TGCAGTGCTAGTGGGACAGGGGATCAGCCCCAGCATTTT | CSASGTGDQPQHF
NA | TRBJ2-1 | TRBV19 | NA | TGTGCCAGTAGGCAGGGGGGTTCATACAATGAGCAGTTCTTC | CASRQGGSYNEQFF
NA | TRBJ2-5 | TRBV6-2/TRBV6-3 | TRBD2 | TGTGCCAGCAGTCCCTACGGGGGGGGAGAGACCCAGTACTTC | CASSPYGGGETQYF
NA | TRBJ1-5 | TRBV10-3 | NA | TGTGCCATCAGTGAGGCGGTAGGGGGTCAGCCCCAGCATTTT | CAISEAVGGQPQHF
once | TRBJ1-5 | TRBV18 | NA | TGTGCCAGCTCACCAGCCGGGGACAATCAGCCCCAGCATTTT | CASSPAGDNQPQHF
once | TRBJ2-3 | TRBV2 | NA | TGTGCCAGCAGTGAGCTAGTTGCAGCAGATACGCAGTATTTT | CASSELVAADTQYF
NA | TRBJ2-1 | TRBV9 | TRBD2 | TGTGCCAGCAGCGCCCAACTAGCGGGGGAACGAAATGAGCAGTTCTTC | CASSAQLAGERNEQFF
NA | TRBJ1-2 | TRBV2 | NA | TGTGCCAGCAGTGATCAGGCCTCCTATGGCTACACCTTC | CASSDQASYGYTF
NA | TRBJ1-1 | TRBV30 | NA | TGTGCCTGGAGTGTACCCGACAACCTCCCCCTCGCTTTCTTT | CAWSVPDNLPLAFF
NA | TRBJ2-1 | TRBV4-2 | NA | TGTGCCAGCAGCCAAAGATCCCCAGGGGGGAATGAGCAGTTCTTC | CASSQRSPGGNEQFF
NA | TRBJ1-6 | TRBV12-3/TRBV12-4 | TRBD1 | TGTGCCAGCAGGGACAGGGTTTCACCCCTCCACTTT | CASRDRVSPLHF